This TCR beta chain was retrieved from a study of Graves' ophthalmopathy and Graves' hyperthyroidism. Study in general: There was a collection of peripheral blood at initial diagnosis, before any treatment.

In this sample, this clonotype turned up many times. Amplification of TCR beta CDR3 regions used RNA transcripts. An opening RT-PCR round employed HTBI primers and preceded a second-round multiplex PCR. TCRdb redid the calling of the multiplex PCR reads with MiXCR, one entry per CDR3 protein. The sample has around 400,000 distinct CDR3 sequences, around 19% seen once. Moderate-to-severe activity, with CAS ≥3, NOSPECS ≥4 and duration under 3 months, characterized the donors with ophthalmopathy. CDR1 and CDR2 from the germline V gene are DFQATT and SNEGSKA (reference sequence). This CDR3 is built from 16 residues. Between the trimmed V and J ends, which lost 1 base and 0 bases, there was a span of 13 bases.

The V gene is TRBV20-1, the J gene TRBJ2-4; a weak D match, TRBD1 (5 bases). The sequence came from a woman under 30 with Graves' ophthalmopathy. The sequenced sample was peripheral blood. CDR3 protein: CSARVTALLAKNIQYF. The CDR3 bases are TGCAGTGCTAGAGTGACAGCCTTGCTAGCCAAAAACATTCAGTACTTC.